This T cell receptor beta chain came from a study of blood T cell repertoires in COVID-19 (dated by TCRdb to the early 2020s). Study-wide context: Samples from collaborators originated in the United States, Italy and Spain and spanned both the acute and convalescent phases of COVID-19. The prospective study material was composed of cDNA or gDNA derived from T cells, B-cell-depleted T cells, or PBMCs. Subjects who had been exposed to COVID-19, were actively infected with it, or had recovered from it provided the deeply sampled blood TCRbeta repertoires that made up the dataset. A freely available public database, intended as a resource for researchers studying the immune response to SARS-CoV-2, is where the repertoires were released. The samples were drawn from two sources: the first 160 participants of the ongoing ImmuneRACE study, and over 950 subjects contributed by 6 global collaborators. A de-identified subject ID, COVID-19 status, age in years and sex were almost always included in the sample metadata. Where HLA class I and class II types were available, the types were taken from metadata supplied by the sample provider, not from assay-based typing.

TCRbeta CDR3 regions were amplified from genomic DNA by means of the immunoSEQ Assay, a bias-controlled multiplex PCR. For the original study's pipeline: Within the assay, amplification of reference gene primers was used to estimate how many nucleated cells each sample contained. To quantify the absolute abundance of each unique TCRbeta CDR3 rearrangement, sequence reads were collapsed and filtered. For each sample, productive Simpson clonality was calculated by taking the square root of Simpson's diversity index across productive rearrangements. TCRdb took this table from immuneACCESS and kept in-frame rearrangements with V and J called. Such tables lack part of the clones; where checked against another copy, unresolved V genes explain under half of the gap, and the rest is unexplained. D and trimming come from the DNA, and the V and J calls and clone size come from that table. Counted in this sample were fewer than 350,000 clones; about nine tenths of them appeared once. Approximately 5% of the sample is in the top ten clones.

CDR1 MGHRA and CDR2 YSYEKL are derived from the germline V gene. The CDR3 has 15 amino acids, counting the end cysteine and phenylalanine. Only the CDR3 DNA stays, 45 bases, in frame from base 1. Trimming costs V 0 bases and J 2 bases, and their ends lie 10 bases apart. Participants in the prospective study were enrolled through a virtual design, were aged about 18 to 100 years, and lived in approximately 25 United States geographic areas. Cohort assignment in the prospective study relied on participant-reported clinical history from a screening survey and a study questionnaire. Recovered participants in ImmuneRACE Cohort 3 were defined by two consecutive negative NP/OP PCR tests, clearance by a healthcare professional, or resolution of symptoms. In the prospective study, mobile phlebotomists collected whole blood, serum and a nasopharyngeal or oropharyngeal swab from each participant. Over an approximately 2-month period, participants in the prospective study had the option of providing additional blood draws and questionnaires. Before DNA extraction, prospective study blood samples were shipped either frozen or at room temperature.

Study-wide conclusions, independent of this receptor: Clinical and demographic metadata were provided uncurated, with the amount varying by source and participant.

On this clone: Which antigen it targets is not known. Base qualities are missing; no much larger clone stands one base away.

This receptor was obtained from a man in his sixties who had recovered from COVID-19. Here the chain combines TRBV4-1 and TRBJ1-2; TRBD1 could be the D gene, as 6 bases match. The sample was PBMCs or T cells enriched from blood (not recorded which). DNA sequence: TGCGCCAGCAGCCAAGATCGCCAGGGGAACTATGGCTACACCTTC. This encodes CASSQDRQGNYGYTF.